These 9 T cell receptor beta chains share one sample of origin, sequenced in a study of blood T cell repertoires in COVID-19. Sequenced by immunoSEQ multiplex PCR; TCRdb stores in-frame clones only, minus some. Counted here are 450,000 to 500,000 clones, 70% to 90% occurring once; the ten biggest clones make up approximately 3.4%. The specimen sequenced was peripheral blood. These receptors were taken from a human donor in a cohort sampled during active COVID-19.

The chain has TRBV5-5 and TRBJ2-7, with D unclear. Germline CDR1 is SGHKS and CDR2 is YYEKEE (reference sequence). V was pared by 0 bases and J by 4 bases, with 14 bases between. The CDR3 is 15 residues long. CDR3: CASSLGLAERYEQYF. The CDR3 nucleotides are TGTGCCAGCAGCTTGGGTTTAGCCGAGAGATACGAGCAGTACTTC.

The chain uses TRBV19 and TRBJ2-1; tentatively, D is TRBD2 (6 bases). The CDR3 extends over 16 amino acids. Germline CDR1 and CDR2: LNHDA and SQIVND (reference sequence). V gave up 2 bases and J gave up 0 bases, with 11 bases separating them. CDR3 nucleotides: TGTGCCAGTAGTATAATGGCGGGGAGCTCCTACAATGAGCAGTTCTTC. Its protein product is CASSIMAGSSYNEQFF.

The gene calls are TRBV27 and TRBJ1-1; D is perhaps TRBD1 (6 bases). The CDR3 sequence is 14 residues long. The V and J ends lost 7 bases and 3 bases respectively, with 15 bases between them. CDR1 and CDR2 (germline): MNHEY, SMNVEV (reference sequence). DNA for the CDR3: TGTGCCAGCACCCAACTCGCAGGGGACACTGAAGCTTTCTTT. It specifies CASTQLAGDTEAFF.

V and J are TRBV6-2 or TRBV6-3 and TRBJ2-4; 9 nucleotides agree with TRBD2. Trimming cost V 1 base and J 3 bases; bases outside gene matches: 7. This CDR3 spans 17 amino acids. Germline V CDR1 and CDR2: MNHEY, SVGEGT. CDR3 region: CASSYWREGLDKNIQYF. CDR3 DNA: TGTGCCAGCAGTTACTGGCGGGAGGGCCTCGACAAAAACATTCAGTACTTC.

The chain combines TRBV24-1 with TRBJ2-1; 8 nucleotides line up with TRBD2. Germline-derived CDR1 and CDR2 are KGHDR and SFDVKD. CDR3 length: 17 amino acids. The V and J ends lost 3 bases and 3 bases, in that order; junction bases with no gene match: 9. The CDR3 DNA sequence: TGTGCCACCAGTGATCCCCGACGGGAGGGCCTCTACAATGAGCAGTTCTTC. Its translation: CATSDPRREGLYNEQFF.

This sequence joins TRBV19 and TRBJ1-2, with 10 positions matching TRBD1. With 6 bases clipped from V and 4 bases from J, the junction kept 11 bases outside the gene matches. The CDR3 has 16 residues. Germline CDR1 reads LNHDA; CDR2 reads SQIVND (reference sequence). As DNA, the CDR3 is TGTGCCAGTAGGTTATCCGGGACAGGGGACTTCTATGGCTACACCTTC. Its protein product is CASRLSGTGDFYGYTF.

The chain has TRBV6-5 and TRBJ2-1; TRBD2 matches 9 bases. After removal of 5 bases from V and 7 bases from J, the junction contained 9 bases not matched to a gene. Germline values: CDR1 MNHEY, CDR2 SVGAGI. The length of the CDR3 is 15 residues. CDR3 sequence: CASSPGTSRLNEQFF. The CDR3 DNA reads TGTGCCAGCAGTCCCGGGACTAGCCGTCTAAATGAGCAGTTCTTC.

The CDR3: CASSLEQGAWNTQYF. CDR3 DNA sequence: TGTGCCAGCAGCTTAGAACAGGGGGCGTGGAATACGCAGTATTTT. V usage is TRBV7-2 and J usage is TRBJ2-3; the match to TRBD1 covers 9 bases. CDR1 SGHTA and CDR2 FQGNSA come from the germline V gene. This CDR3 is 15 amino acids long. J gave up 7 bases and V 1 base, and 6 bases lay outside the gene matches.

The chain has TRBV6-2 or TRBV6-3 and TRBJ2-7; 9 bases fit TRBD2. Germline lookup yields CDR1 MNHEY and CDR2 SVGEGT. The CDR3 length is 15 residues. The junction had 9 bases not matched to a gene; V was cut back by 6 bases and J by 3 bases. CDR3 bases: TGTGCCAGCAGCAGGAGGGCTAGCGGGATCTACGAGCAGTACTTC. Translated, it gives CASSRRASGIYEQYF.